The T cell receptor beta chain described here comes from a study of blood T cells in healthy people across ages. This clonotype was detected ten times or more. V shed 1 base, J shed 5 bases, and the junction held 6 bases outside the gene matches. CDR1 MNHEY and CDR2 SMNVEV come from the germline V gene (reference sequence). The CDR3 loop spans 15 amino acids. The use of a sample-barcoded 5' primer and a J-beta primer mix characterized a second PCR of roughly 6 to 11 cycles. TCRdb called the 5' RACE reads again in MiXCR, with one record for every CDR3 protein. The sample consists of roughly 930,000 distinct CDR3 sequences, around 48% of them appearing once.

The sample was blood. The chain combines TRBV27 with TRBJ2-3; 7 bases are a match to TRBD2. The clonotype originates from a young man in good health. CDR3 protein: CASSLYPGGRDTQYF. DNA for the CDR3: TGTGCCAGCAGTTTATATCCGGGGGGAAGAGATACGCAGTATTTT.